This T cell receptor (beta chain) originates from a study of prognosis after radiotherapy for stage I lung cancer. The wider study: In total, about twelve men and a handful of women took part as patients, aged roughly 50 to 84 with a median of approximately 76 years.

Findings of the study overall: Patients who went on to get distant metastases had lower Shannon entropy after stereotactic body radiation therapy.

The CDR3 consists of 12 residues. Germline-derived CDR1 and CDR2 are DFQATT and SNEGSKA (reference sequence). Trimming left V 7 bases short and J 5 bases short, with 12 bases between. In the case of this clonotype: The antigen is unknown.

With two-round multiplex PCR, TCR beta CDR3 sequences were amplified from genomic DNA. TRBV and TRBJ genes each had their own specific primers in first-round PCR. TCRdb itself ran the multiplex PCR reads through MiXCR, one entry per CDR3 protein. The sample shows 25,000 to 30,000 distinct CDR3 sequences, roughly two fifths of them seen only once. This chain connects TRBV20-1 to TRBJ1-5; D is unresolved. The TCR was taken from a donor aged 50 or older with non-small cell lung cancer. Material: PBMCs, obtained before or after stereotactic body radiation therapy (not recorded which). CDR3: CSVGSGDQPQHF. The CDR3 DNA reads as TGCAGTGTAGGAAGCGGTGATCAGCCCCAGCATTTT.